This T cell receptor (beta chain) was captured by sequencing in a study of post-analysis software for immune sequencing data (dated by TCRdb to between 2014 and 2016). About the study as a whole: The recorded disease courses included relapsing-remitting, secondary progressive and progressive-relapsing multiple sclerosis, and some patients had no subtype annotation. The patient repertoires were set against 10 or so previously published healthy control repertoires from donors whose ages ranged from roughly 6 to 27 years. A subset of samples was prepared in parallel using single-end sample barcoding, then pooled and co-amplified after Illumina adapter ligation.

To demonstrate the VDJtools post-analysis software, TCR beta repertoires were profiled from the peripheral blood of 13 young patients with multiple sclerosis. The patients with multiple sclerosis were children and adolescents between roughly 6 and 15 years of age. Library method: PCR. Sequenced using an Illumina HiSeq 2500. To reduce PCR and sequencing biases, unique molecular identifiers were built into the TCR beta cDNA libraries. Every 1 to 10 million input T cells yielded roughly 500,000 cDNA molecules, meaning each molecule approximated one T cell. The same protocol used for the earlier healthy control dataset was applied to prepare and sequence the patient libraries. Samples belonging to the same batch were prepared together, multiplexed and sequenced on a shared HiSeq lane. The authors' pipeline ran thus. Raw barcoded reads were processed with MIGEC, and single-read molecular identifier groups were discarded before consensus assembly and CDR3 extraction. Clonotype tables were post-analysed with VDJtools, normalizing diversity by down-sampling all datasets to the smallest sample size. To correct batch-related cross-sample contamination, repertoire overlap clustering matched CDR3 amino acid sequences but not nucleotide sequences. TCRdb reanalyzed the raw reads on its own, using fastp at Q25 for trimming and MiXCR for clone calling, and kept in-frame beta chains. Merged by CDR3 protein, the rows form single entries marked with the most common genes and DNA. The authors' filters were not applied to this entry. For this sample the table gives roughly 800,000 distinct CDR3 sequences, of which about 50% were detected only once. The ten top clones hold over 4% of the sample.

The V end loses 5 bases and the J end loses 0 bases, and a stretch of 13 bases separates them. The germline V gene sets CDR1 to SQVTM and CDR2 to ANQGSEA. The CDR3 runs 15 residues from the cysteine to the phenylalanine. The kept DNA is CDR3 alone, 45 bases in frame from the first base. This clonotype was seen a few times. It has no known antigen specificity. Base quality data are lacking; no much larger clone is found one base away. Overall results and qualifications from the work: The multiple sclerosis patient group was slightly younger than the control group. Significantly lower normalized Chao1 diversity was found in multiple sclerosis patients than in controls, suggesting substantial peripheral T-cell clonal expansion. Direct clustering with F measure revealed strong co-clustering of samples prepared in the same batch, which led to a batch-effect correction. Patients showed significantly higher frequencies than controls for roughly five TRBV segments, among them TRBV5-6, TRBV5-1 and TRBV20-1.

Sequencing used blood. The receptor was isolated from a girl aged 5 to 17 with multiple sclerosis. The rearranged chain carries TRBV29-1 and TRBJ1-4; possibly the D gene is TRBD1, per 5 matching bases. In nucleotides, the sequence is TGCAGCGTTTTGAGAACAGGCGCAACTAATGAAAAACTGTTTTTT. It encodes CSVLRTGATNEKLFF.